This T cell receptor (beta chain) came from a study of T cells in Graves' hyperthyroidism and ophthalmopathy. Study-wide background: Blood from the periphery was taken at initial diagnosis, before any treatment.

Germline V gene data show CDR1 as SGHTA and CDR2 as FQGNSA. The CDR3 is 18 amino acids. V dropped 4 bases and J dropped 4; count of bases not matched to a gene: 11. There were TCR beta CDR3 regions amplified from RNA transcripts. In the first-round RT-PCR of the TCR CDR3, the HTBI primer set was used. Via MiXCR, TCRdb re-called the multiplex PCR reads, giving one row per CDR3 protein. The sample contains 600,000 to 650,000 distinct CDR3 sequences, roughly 16% of which appear only once. General study points: Most expanded thyroid clonotypes above 0.001 also appeared in blood.

The sample holds many counts of this clonotype. The antigen is undetermined. This rearrangement joins TRBV7-2 to TRBJ2-1; 12 nucleotides align to TRBD2. The receptor was isolated from a woman aged 30 to 39 with Graves' hyperthyroidism. The material sequenced was blood. The CDR3 coding sequence is TGTGCCAGCAGCTCGCTCCATAAACTAGCGGGGGGATACAATGAGCAGTTCTTC. Encoded protein: CASSSLHKLAGGYNEQFF. Using reference TRBV7-2 and TRBJ2-1 for the parts outside the CDR3, the full variable domain is GAGVSQSPSNKVTEKGKDVELRCDPISGHTALYWYRQSLGQGLEFLIYFQGNSAPDKSGLPSDRFSAERTGGSVSTLTIQRTQQEDSAVYLCASSSLHKLAGGYNEQFFGPGTRLTVL.